The clone carrying this TCR beta chain was counted many times. The antigen is undetermined. Germline V gene lookup returns CDR1 MNHEY and CDR2 SVGAGI. This CDR3 is 17 amino acids long. V lost 2 bases and J lost 5; bases outside the gene matches: 8. These data are taken from a study of CD8 T cells in ankylosing spondylitis. Study-wide results and caveats: Apparently characteristic of ankylosing spondylitis blood was a TCR beta motif (under ten highly homologous variants). Reported data indicate significant enrichment of disease-linked clones within matched ankylosing spondylitis synovial fluid. A CD8+ phenotype characterized the disease-linked clones, which were relatively rare in peripheral blood.

TCR beta libraries were made by quantitative 5'-RACE with molecular barcodes. TCRdb redid the calling of the 5' RACE reads with MiXCR, one entry per CDR3 protein. The sample carries about 69,000 distinct CDR3 sequences, roughly 5% recorded once. The TCR comes from a male donor with ankylosing spondylitis or in good health (not recorded which). The sequenced sample consisted of blood, either unsorted or a sorted T cell fraction (not recorded which). The chain is built from TRBV6-5 and TRBJ2-1; 11 nucleotides align to TRBD2. CDR3 nucleotide sequence: TGTGCCAGCAGTTACCCAGAGGATAGCGGGGGGGACAATGAGCAGTTCTTC. This sequence encodes CASSYPEDSGGDNEQFF.